This T cell receptor beta chain was documented in a study of blood T cells in healthy people across ages. Primed by a sample-barcoded 5' primer and a J-beta primer mix, a second PCR proceeded for about 6 to 11 cycles. TCRdb processed the 5' RACE reads anew with MiXCR; each CDR3 protein has one entry. The sample consists of approximately 850,000 distinct CDR3 sequences, approximately 48% of them appearing once. Deletions cut 3 bases from V and 7 bases from J, with 18 bases between. This CDR3 spans 16 amino acids. Germline V gene data show CDR1 as KGHDR and CDR2 as SFDVKD. This chain uses TRBV24-1 with TRBJ2-1, with D possibly called TRBD1 or TRBD2 (7 bases each). The sequenced sample was blood. This receptor was obtained from a man aged 55-75 years in good health. CDR3 loop: CATSDPGEGARNEQFF. The CDR3 DNA sequence: TGTGCCACCAGTGATCCGGGGGAGGGGGCTAGAAATGAGCAGTTCTTC.